These T cell receptor beta chains were read from a single sample in a study of blood T cell repertoires in COVID-19. Sequenced by immunoSEQ multiplex PCR; TCRdb stores in-frame clones only, minus some. The sample lists 150,000 to 200,000 clones; roughly 80% were seen once. Source material: peripheral blood. Every receptor here comes from a woman aged 40 to 50 with COVID-19, enrolled during active disease. Both conserved end residues are part of each CDR3. A D gene is named only where the DNA matches it firmly. The size entry is marked missing in some rows and otherwise reads once, few, many or a size class.

v_call: TRBV3-1/TRBV3-2
d_call: TRBD1
clone_size: NA
j_call: TRBJ1-1
cdr3_nt: TGTGCCAGCAGCCGAGTCCCAGGGGGATCGGAGGCTTTCTTT
cdr3_aa: CASSRVPGGSEAFF

v_call: TRBV5-1
d_call: TRBD1
clone_size: NA
j_call: TRBJ1-1
cdr3_nt: TGCGCCAGCAGCCTGAGGCTTTTCAGGGGGCGGGGCACTGAAGCTTTCTTT
cdr3_aa: CASSLRLFRGRGTEAFF

v_call: TRBV27
d_call: NA
clone_size: NA
j_call: TRBJ1-2
cdr3_nt: TGTGCCAGCAGTTTATTCGTCCGGGGCTATGGCTACACCTTC
cdr3_aa: CASSLFVRGYGYTF

v_call: TRBV27
d_call: NA
clone_size: NA
j_call: TRBJ2-1
cdr3_nt: TGTGCCAGCACCCGCCGTGGGGAGGGGGTCTACAATGAGCAGTTCTTC
cdr3_aa: CASTRRGEGVYNEQFF

v_call: TRBV7-9
d_call: TRBD1
clone_size: NA
j_call: TRBJ1-5
cdr3_nt: TGTGCCAGCCAGGACAGGTTGGGCCCTTTCAATCAGCCCCAGCATTTT
cdr3_aa: CASQDRLGPFNQPQHF

v_call: TRBV11-2
d_call: NA
clone_size: once
j_call: TRBJ2-5
cdr3_nt: TGTGCCAGCAGCTTAGATGCTAGTGCTCCTTGGGAGACCCAGTACTTC
cdr3_aa: CASSLDASAPWETQYF

v_call: TRBV7-2
d_call: TRBD1
clone_size: NA
j_call: TRBJ2-7
cdr3_nt: TGTGCCAGCAGCTTAGCCGCCAGGGGGCCCTACGAGCAGTACTTC
cdr3_aa: CASSLAARGPYEQYF

v_call: TRBV5-1
d_call: TRBD2
clone_size: NA
j_call: TRBJ2-1
cdr3_nt: TGCGCCAGCACCGTGACACTAGCGGGAGGATTCAATGAGCAGTTCTTC
cdr3_aa: CASTVTLAGGFNEQFF

v_call: TRBV18
d_call: NA
clone_size: NA
j_call: TRBJ1-5
cdr3_nt: TGTGCCAGCTCACTCGATCGGAGTGCCCAGCCCCAGCATTTT
cdr3_aa: CASSLDRSAQPQHF

v_call: TRBV7-3
d_call: NA
clone_size: NA
j_call: TRBJ1-6
cdr3_nt: TGTGCCAGCAGCAATGGCGGGCCCCTCCACTTT
cdr3_aa: CASSNGGPLHF

v_call: TRBV6-2/TRBV6-3
d_call: NA
clone_size: NA
j_call: TRBJ1-1
cdr3_nt: TGTGCCAGCAGTTGGACGGACATCACTGAAGCTTTCTTT
cdr3_aa: CASSWTDITEAFF

v_call: TRBV7-8
d_call: TRBD1
clone_size: NA
j_call: TRBJ2-2
cdr3_nt: TGTGCCAGCAGCTTAGTGACAGGGAGAGGTACCGGGGAGCTGTTTTTT
cdr3_aa: CASSLVTGRGTGELFF

v_call: TRBV5-1
d_call: NA
clone_size: few
j_call: TRBJ1-6
cdr3_nt: TGCGCCAGCAGCCCCAGCCCGGCAGGGAACAATTCACCCCTCCACTTT
cdr3_aa: CASSPSPAGNNSPLHF

v_call: TRBV7-6
d_call: NA
clone_size: NA
j_call: TRBJ2-2
cdr3_nt: TGTGCCAGCAGCCTCAGGTGGACAGTTAACACCGGGGAGCTGTTTTTT
cdr3_aa: CASSLRWTVNTGELFF

v_call: TRBV4-2
d_call: NA
clone_size: NA
j_call: TRBJ2-1
cdr3_nt: TGTGCCAGCAGCCAAGACCTAGCTACCTACAATGAGCAGTTCTTC
cdr3_aa: CASSQDLATYNEQFF

v_call: TRBV4-2
d_call: TRBD1
clone_size: NA
j_call: TRBJ1-2
cdr3_nt: TGTGCCAGCAGCCAAGTGACGACAGGGGGTAACTATGGCTACACCTTC
cdr3_aa: CASSQVTTGGNYGYTF

v_call: TRBV7-8
d_call: NA
clone_size: NA
j_call: TRBJ1-1
cdr3_nt: TGTGCCAGCAGCTTACAAAACACTGAAGCTTTCTTT
cdr3_aa: CASSLQNTEAFF

v_call: TRBV4-2
d_call: TRBD2
clone_size: NA
j_call: TRBJ2-1
cdr3_nt: TGTGCCAGCAGCCAAGATTCCAGCGGGAGAGGGGTTGAGCAGTTCTTC
cdr3_aa: CASSQDSSGRGVEQFF

v_call: TRBV27
d_call: TRBD1
clone_size: NA
j_call: TRBJ2-5
cdr3_nt: TGTGCCAGCAGTCCCTACCGGGACAGACTACTAAAAGAGACCCAGTACTTC
cdr3_aa: CASSPYRDRLLKETQYF

v_call: TRBV5-4
d_call: TRBD1
clone_size: NA
j_call: TRBJ1-1
cdr3_nt: TGTGCCAGCAGCTTGGCTAAATCCCGGGACAGAACGACTGAAGCTTTCTTT
cdr3_aa: CASSLAKSRDRTTEAFF

v_call: TRBV4-1
d_call: NA
clone_size: NA
j_call: TRBJ1-2
cdr3_nt: TGCGCCAGCAGCCAAGAGGGCACGATTAACTATGGCTACACCTTC
cdr3_aa: CASSQEGTINYGYTF

v_call: TRBV3-1/TRBV3-2
d_call: NA
clone_size: NA
j_call: TRBJ2-3
cdr3_nt: TGTGCCAGCAGCCATAATGGAGAAGGCGGCGATACGCAGTATTTT
cdr3_aa: CASSHNGEGGDTQYF

v_call: TRBV4-3
d_call: TRBD2
clone_size: NA
j_call: TRBJ2-1
cdr3_nt: TGCGCCAGCAGCCAAGCCCAAGCGACTAGCGGGGGGAACAATGAGCAGTTCTTC
cdr3_aa: CASSQAQATSGGNNEQFF

v_call: TRBV24-1
d_call: TRBD1
clone_size: NA
j_call: TRBJ2-2
cdr3_nt: TGTGCCACCAGTGACCCCGGGACAGGGAGAATCGGAACCGGGGAGCTGTTTTTT
cdr3_aa: CATSDPGTGRIGTGELFF

v_call: TRBV18
d_call: NA
clone_size: NA
j_call: TRBJ2-7
cdr3_nt: TGTGCCAGCTCACCACCGTCCACAGGGTACACCTACGAGCAGTACTTC
cdr3_aa: CASSPPSTGYTYEQYF

v_call: TRBV2
d_call: TRBD1
clone_size: few
j_call: TRBJ1-5
cdr3_nt: TGTGCCAGCAGTGCCGGACAGGGCAGTCAGCCCCAGCATTTT
cdr3_aa: CASSAGQGSQPQHF

v_call: TRBV10-2
d_call: TRBD1
clone_size: once
j_call: TRBJ1-2
cdr3_nt: TGCGCCAGCAGTGGGACAGGGGGCGTCGGGAACTATGGCTACACCTTC
cdr3_aa: CASSGTGGVGNYGYTF

v_call: TRBV4-1
d_call: TRBD1
clone_size: NA
j_call: TRBJ1-4
cdr3_nt: TGCGCCAGCAGCCATTTCGACAGGGCAACTAATGAAAAACTGTTTTTT
cdr3_aa: CASSHFDRATNEKLFF

v_call: TRBV5-5
d_call: TRBD1
clone_size: NA
j_call: TRBJ1-1
cdr3_nt: TGTGCCAGCAGCTCCCTTACAGGGGCGGACACTGAAGCTTTCTTT
cdr3_aa: CASSSLTGADTEAFF

v_call: TRBV3-1/TRBV3-2
d_call: TRBD1
clone_size: NA
j_call: TRBJ1-1
cdr3_nt: TGTGCCAGCACCCTAGGGGGGACAGGGGGCACTGAAGCTTTCTTT
cdr3_aa: CASTLGGTGGTEAFF

v_call: TRBV7-8
d_call: NA
clone_size: NA
j_call: TRBJ2-1
cdr3_nt: TGTGCCAGCAGCTTAAGCGGCGTCGGCAGGAATGAGCAGTTCTTC
cdr3_aa: CASSLSGVGRNEQFF

v_call: TRBV5-1
d_call: TRBD1
clone_size: once
j_call: TRBJ2-7
cdr3_nt: TGCGCCAGCAGCGGGGGACAGGTGGCGGACGAGCAGTACTTC
cdr3_aa: CASSGGQVADEQYF

v_call: TRBV5-1
d_call: NA
clone_size: once
j_call: TRBJ2-2
cdr3_nt: TGCGCCAGCAGCTCAACTCCCCAGGGGCTTGAGGGGGAGCTGTTTTTT
cdr3_aa: CASSSTPQGLEGELFF

v_call: TRBV7-6
d_call: TRBD1
clone_size: NA
j_call: TRBJ1-5
cdr3_nt: TGTGCCAGCAGCTCAGGACAGGGGGAACAGCCCCAGCATTTT
cdr3_aa: CASSSGQGEQPQHF

v_call: TRBV5-1
d_call: NA
clone_size: few
j_call: TRBJ1-2
cdr3_nt: TGCGCCAGCAGCCCGGACAGTTATTATGGCTACACCTTC
cdr3_aa: CASSPDSYYGYTF

v_call: TRBV5-1
d_call: NA
clone_size: NA
j_call: TRBJ2-2
cdr3_nt: TGCGCCAGCAGCCCGGACTCGAACACCGGGGAGCTGTTTTTT
cdr3_aa: CASSPDSNTGELFF